The entry that follows covers one TCR beta chain sequence. This specimen comes from a study of control samples from healthy donors and cancer patients. Sequencing used immunoSEQ multiplex PCR; TCRdb keeps in-frame clones, though not all of them. The table lists roughly 59,000 clones, approximately 92% of them singletons. The V and J ends lost 3 bases and 6 bases, in that order; junction bases with no gene match: 14. The germline V gene encodes CDR1 MNHNS and CDR2 SASEGT. The CDR3 extends over 17 amino acids. This clonotype originated in a man aged 40-49 years with colorectal cancer. The genes are TRBV6-1 and TRBJ2-3; 8 nucleotides agree with TRBD1. Sequencing input: PBMCs. The CDR3 nucleotides read TGTGCCAGCAGTGATGGACAGGGAGGACCCATATCCGATACGCAGTATTTT. Its translation is CASSDGQGGPISDTQYF.